Each of the 5 T cell receptor beta chains below was sequenced from the same sample in a study of T cells in Graves' hyperthyroidism and ophthalmopathy. Using RNA transcripts as the source, TCR beta CDR3 regions were amplified. TCR CDR3 underwent first-round RT-PCR with the HTBI primer set. Each CDR3 protein gets one entry after TCRdb re-called the multiplex PCR reads with MiXCR. The sample includes 650,000 to 750,000 distinct CDR3 sequences, around 15% seen only once; the top ten take around 9.6%. The sample was blood. The receptors stem from a woman under 30 with Graves' hyperthyroidism.

There are many counts of this clonotype. The chain is built from TRBV6-2 or TRBV6-3 and TRBJ2-1, with 7 bases that match TRBD2. Germline V gene sequence: CDR1 MNHEY, CDR2 SVGEGT. The CDR3 has 13 residues. With V trimmed by 6 bases and J by 6 bases, 5 bases remained unmatched. In nucleotides, the CDR3 is TGTGCCAGCAGCCCGGGGAGGGCCAATGAGCAGTTCTTC. Translation gives CASSPGRANEQFF.

This clonotype has a count of ten or more. This rearrangement joins TRBV3-1 to TRBJ2-3; D might be TRBD1 or TRBD2, each matching 5 bases. Germline V gene data show CDR1 as LGHDT and CDR2 as YNNKEL (reference sequence). Trimming removed 1 base from V and 3 bases from J, with 14 bases in between. This CDR3 is built from 16 residues. The CDR3, as DNA: TGTGCCAGCAGCCAAGTCGGTATCAGGGAGACAGATACGCAGTATTTT. Amino acids: CASSQVGIRETDTQYF.

This clonotype has a handful of counts. The junction shows a germline mismatch at one end, possibly a read error. The V call is TRBV12-3 or TRBV12-4, the J call TRBJ2-1; the D gene could be TRBD1 or TRBD2 (5 bases each). This CDR3 region has 14 residues. CDR3 region: CASNWGSSYNERFF. The CDR3 nucleotides are TGTGCCAGCAATTGGGGGAGCTCCTACAATGAGCGGTTCTTC.

This rearrangement joins TRBV6-2 or TRBV6-3 to TRBJ2-1; no clear D. The CDR3 sequence is 14 residues long. Trimming took off 6 bases at V and 0 bases at J, with 9 bases between the two ends. The germline V gene has CDR1 MNHEY and CDR2 SVGEGT. In DNA form, the CDR3 reads TGTGCCAGCAGACAGACCTTCTCCTACAATGAGCAGTTCTTC. Translated, it gives CASRQTFSYNEQFF.

This clonotype has just a few counts. The gene calls are TRBV7-9 and TRBJ1-2; no clear D gene. Germline lookup yields CDR1 SEHNR and CDR2 FQNEAQ (reference sequence). This CDR3 is built from 13 residues. With 4 bases removed from V and 7 bases from J, the gap between germline ends came to 13 bases. CDR3 sequence reads: CASSSPGMGGYTF. The CDR3 region has the DNA TGTGCCAGCAGCTCACCGGGAATGGGTGGCTACACCTTC.